This T cell receptor (beta chain) appears in the sequencing data of a study of T cells in Graves' hyperthyroidism and ophthalmopathy (dated by TCRdb to about 2019). Broadly, across the study: Peripheral blood was collected at initial diagnosis, before any treatment. To identify TCR V-J signatures that set the groups apart, the researchers used a discovery cohort of 90 to 100 patients, made up of under 50 with Graves' ophthalmopathy and about 55 with stable Graves' hyperthyroidism. Whether ophthalmopathy could be predicted prospectively was tested in an independent validation cohort made up of roughly 20 hyperthyroidism patients plus 17 patients who later progressed to ophthalmopathy. For training and testing, the 100 or so patients in the discovery cohort were randomly divided in a 7:3 ratio. In roughly six Graves' hyperthyroidism patients, the study also compared T-cell repertoires from thyroid tissue with T-cell repertoires from blood. After sampling, hyperthyroidism patients received methimazole starting at 30 mg daily, and ophthalmopathy patients received high-dose intravenous methylprednisolone. The paper reports TCR Vbeta CDR3 sequencing of approximately 140 peripheral blood samples: around 41 ophthalmopathy, under 80 hyperthyroidism and around 17 progressor patients.

The CDR3, cysteine through phenylalanine, is 15 amino acids long. CDR3 DNA only is kept here, 45 bases in frame from base 1. Sequences KGHDR (CDR1) and SFDVKD (CDR2) are obtained from the germline V gene. Trimming takes 4 bases from V and 0 bases from J, and the germline ends sit 10 bases apart. Amplification of TCR beta CDR3 regions was carried out from RNA transcripts. A first-round RT-PCR of the TCR CDR3 used the HTBI primer set with the Qiagen OneStep RT-PCR kit. The libraries were constructed in a second round of multiplex PCR and then size-selected and purified. Paired-end sequencing of the libraries was performed with 100 bp reads on an Illumina HiSeq2000. On the study's bioinformatics: SOAPnuke was used to process the raw data, with reads discarded if the reads contained adapters or uncalled bases, had a mean Phred below 15, or lacked an exact constant-primer or identifier match. High-quality paired reads were merged with COPE v1.2.5, and unique nucleotide sequences were defined as clonotypes. MiTCR v1.1 was used to align the clonotypes against IMGT TRBV, TRBD and TRBJ reference segments. Only V-J combinations with frequency above 0.0001, covering 99.2% of repertoires, were analysed. The TCS score was defined as the ratio of F50 (clonal expansion) to E x V (chaos), calculated using BLOSUM62-based TCRdist between CDR3 peptides within each V-J. Welch's t-statistics and random forest reduced 514 V-J features to about 12, which were used in a naive Bayes classifier (R e1071). In TCRdb, the public reads were trimmed at Q25 with fastp and aligned with MiXCR, with productive beta chains retained. For every CDR3 protein sequence, its rows merge into one entry that carries the most common genes and DNA. The V and J calls reflect TCRdb's pipeline rather than the authors' work. Present in this sample are under 300,000 distinct CDR3 sequences, 22% of which were seen just once. The biggest ten clones account for 64% of the sample.

The table lists this clonotype with a few counts. The antigen it recognizes is unknown. Base qualities are not provided; no much larger clone lies one nucleotide away. In the ophthalmopathy patients, disease was moderately to severely active, with a Clinical Activity Score of 3 or more, a NOSPECS grade of 4 or more, and a duration of less than 3 months. Patients with uncontrolled infections, other autoimmune diseases, pregnancy or lactation were excluded. Clinical symptoms, serum thyroxine and TRAb, thyroid ultrasound, and orbital computed tomography formed the basis for the diagnoses. Ficoll-Paque density gradient centrifugation was used to isolate PBMCs from about 10 ml of fresh peripheral blood. Trizol reagent was used to extract total RNA, and RNA quality was then checked on an Agilent 2100 Bioanalyzer. Results and caveats for the whole study, not just this receptor: Ophthalmopathy was separated from stable hyperthyroidism by a 13 V-J signature model, with approximately 85% sensitivity and about 81% specificity obtained in cross-validation and 80%/75% obtained in testing. Sample size was not statistically predetermined, and blinding of investigators to group allocation was not performed. In validation, the model predicted progression to ophthalmopathy with around 71% sensitivity and less than 80% specificity, a median of about 6 months before onset. Most expanded thyroid clonotypes (frequency above 0.001) were also detected in blood, a finding suggesting that blood repertoires may reflect thyroid immune responses.

The rearrangement joined TRBV24-1 to TRBJ2-3, and TRBD2 may be the D gene, going by 5 matching bases. The origin of this receptor is a man aged 25 to 40 with Graves' ophthalmopathy. Sequencing used blood. The encoded CDR3 is CATSEPRGSTDTQYF. Here is the DNA: TGTGCCACCAGTGAACCCCGAGGGAGCACAGATACGCAGTATTTT.